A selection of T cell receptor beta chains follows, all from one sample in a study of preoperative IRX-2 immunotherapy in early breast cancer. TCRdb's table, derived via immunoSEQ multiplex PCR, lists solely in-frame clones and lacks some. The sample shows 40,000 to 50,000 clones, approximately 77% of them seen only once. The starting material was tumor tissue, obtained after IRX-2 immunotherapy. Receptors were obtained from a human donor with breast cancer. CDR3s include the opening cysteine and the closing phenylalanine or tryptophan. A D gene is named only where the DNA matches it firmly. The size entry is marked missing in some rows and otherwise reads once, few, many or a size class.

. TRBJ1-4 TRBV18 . TGTGCCAGCTCCCCCCGCGTATCTACTAATGAAAAACTGTTTTTT CASSPRVSTNEKLFF
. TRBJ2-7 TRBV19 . TGTGCCAGTAGCCCAGGGTCCGAGCAGTACTTC CASSPGSEQYF
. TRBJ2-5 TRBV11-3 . TGTGCCAGCAGCTTTTACAGGGTGGGGCAAGAGACCCAGTACTTC CASSFYRVGQETQYF
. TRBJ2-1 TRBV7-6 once TGTGCCAGCAGCTTGGCAGGGGTCTCCTACAATGAGCAGTTCTTC CASSLAGVSYNEQFF
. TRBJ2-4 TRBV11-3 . TGTGCCAGCAGCTTAGAATTGGGCTCCCGCAACATTCAGTACTTC CASSLELGSRNIQYF
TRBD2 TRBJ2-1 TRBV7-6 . TGTGCCAGCAGCTTCCGGGGTAGCGGGAGCAGGTCCTACAATGAGCAGTTCTTC CASSFRGSGSRSYNEQFF
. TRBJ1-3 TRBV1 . TGCAGCGTTGCCAACAGGGGAAGCTCTGGAAACACCATATATTTT CSVANRGSSGNTIYF
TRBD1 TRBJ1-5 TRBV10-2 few TGCGCCAGCAGTTTGGGATTGGGAGTCCGGGACAGGGATCAGCCCCAGCATTTT CASSLGLGVRDRDQPQHF
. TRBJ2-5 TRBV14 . TGTGCCAGCAGCCAGCAGCAGGGGGGGACCCAGTACTTC CASSQQQGGTQYF
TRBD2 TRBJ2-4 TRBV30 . TGTGCCTGGAGTCGGACTAGCGGGGGGAACATTCAGTACTTC CAWSRTSGGNIQYF
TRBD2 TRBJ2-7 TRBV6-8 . TGTGCCAGCAGTTGGGGGGGAGGGACCTACGAGCAGTACTTC CASSWGGGTYEQYF
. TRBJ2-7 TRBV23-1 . TGCGCCAGCAGCTTGGAGGCCAACACGCGGGAGCAGTACTTC CASSLEANTREQYF